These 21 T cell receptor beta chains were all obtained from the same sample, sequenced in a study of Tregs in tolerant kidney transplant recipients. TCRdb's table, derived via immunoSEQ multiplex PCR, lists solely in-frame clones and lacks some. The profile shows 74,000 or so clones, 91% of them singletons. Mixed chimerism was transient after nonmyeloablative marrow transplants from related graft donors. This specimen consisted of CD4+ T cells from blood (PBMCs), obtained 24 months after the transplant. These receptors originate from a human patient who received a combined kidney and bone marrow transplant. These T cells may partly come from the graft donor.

The CDR3 is CSAPGLAYNEQFF. CDR3 DNA sequence: TGCAGCGCACCGGGACTCGCCTACAATGAGCAGTTCTTC. The chain couples TRBV29-1 to TRBJ2-1; maybe TRBD2 (6 bases). The CDR3 extends over 13 amino acids. The germline V and J ends were trimmed by 7 bases and 2 bases, with 12 bases remaining between them. CDR1 and CDR2 (germline): SQVTM, ANQGSEA.

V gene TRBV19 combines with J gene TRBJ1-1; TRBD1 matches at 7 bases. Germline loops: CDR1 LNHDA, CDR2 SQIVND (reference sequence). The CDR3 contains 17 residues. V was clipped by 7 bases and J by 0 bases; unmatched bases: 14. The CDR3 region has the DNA TGTGCCAGTACCGAACCCGGGACAGCGACCGTGAACACTGAAGCTTTCTTT. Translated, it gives CASTEPGTATVNTEAFF.

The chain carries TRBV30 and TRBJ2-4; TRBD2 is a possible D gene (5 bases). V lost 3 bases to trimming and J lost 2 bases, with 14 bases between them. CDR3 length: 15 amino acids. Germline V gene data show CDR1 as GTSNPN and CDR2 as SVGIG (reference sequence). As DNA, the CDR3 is TGTGCCTGGAGACCCCCGGGGTCGACCAAAAACATTCAGTACTTC. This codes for CAWRPPGSTKNIQYF. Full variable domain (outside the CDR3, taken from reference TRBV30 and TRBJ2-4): SQTIHQWPATLVQPVGSPLSLECTVEGTSNPNLYWYRQAAGRGLQLLFYSVGIGQISSEVPQNLSASRPQDRQFILSSKKLLLSDSGFYLCAWRPPGSTKNIQYFGAGTRLSVL.

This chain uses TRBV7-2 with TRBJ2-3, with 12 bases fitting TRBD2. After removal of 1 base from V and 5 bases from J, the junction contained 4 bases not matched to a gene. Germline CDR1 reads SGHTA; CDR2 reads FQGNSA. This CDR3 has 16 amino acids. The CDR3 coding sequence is TGTGCCAGCAGCTTAGTCCTAGCGGGGGGGTTAGATACGCAGTATTTT. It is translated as CASSLVLAGGLDTQYF.

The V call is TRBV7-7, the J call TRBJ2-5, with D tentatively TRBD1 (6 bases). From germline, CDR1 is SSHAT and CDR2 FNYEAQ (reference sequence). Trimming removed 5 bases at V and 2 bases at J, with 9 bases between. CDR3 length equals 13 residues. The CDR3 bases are TGTGCCAGCAGCACGGACAGACAAGAGACCCAGTACTTC. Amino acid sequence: CASSTDRQETQYF.

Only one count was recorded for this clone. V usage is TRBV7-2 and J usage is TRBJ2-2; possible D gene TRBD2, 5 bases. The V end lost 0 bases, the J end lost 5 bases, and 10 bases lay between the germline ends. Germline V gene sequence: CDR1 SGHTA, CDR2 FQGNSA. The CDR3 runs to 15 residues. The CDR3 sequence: CASSLAGDSTGELFF. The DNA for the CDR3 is TGTGCCAGCAGCTTAGCGGGAGATAGTACCGGGGAGCTGTTTTTT.

The CDR3 DNA follows: TGTGCCAGTAGTAGCGGGAGGGCCGATACGCAGTATTTT. The encoded protein is CASSSGRADTQYF. The chain has TRBV19 and TRBJ2-3; 9 bases line up with TRBD2. V trimming: 4 bases; J trimming: 6 bases; junction bases outside the gene matches: 2. This CDR3 has 13 amino acids. The V gene's germline CDR1 is LNHDA and CDR2 SQIVND (reference sequence).

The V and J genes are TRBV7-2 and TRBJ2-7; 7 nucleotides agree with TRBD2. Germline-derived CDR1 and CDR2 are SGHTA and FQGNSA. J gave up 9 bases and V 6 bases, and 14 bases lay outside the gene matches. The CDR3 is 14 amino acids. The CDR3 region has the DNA TGTGCCAGCAGTCTCACTAGGGAGGGGAAAGTGCAGTACTTC. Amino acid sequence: CASSLTREGKVQYF. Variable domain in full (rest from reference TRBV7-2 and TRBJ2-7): GAGVSQSPSNKVTEKGKDVELRCDPISGHTALYWYRQSLGQGLEFLIYFQGNSAPDKSGLPSDRFSAERTGGSVSTLTIQRTQQEDSAVYLCASSLTREGKVQYFGPGTRLTVT.

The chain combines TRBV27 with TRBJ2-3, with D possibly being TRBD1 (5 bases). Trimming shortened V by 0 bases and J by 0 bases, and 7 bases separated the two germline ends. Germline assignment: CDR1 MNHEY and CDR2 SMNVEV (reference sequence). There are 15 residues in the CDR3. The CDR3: CASSLSGASTDTQYF. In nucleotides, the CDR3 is TGTGCCAGCAGTTTATCAGGGGCTAGCACAGATACGCAGTATTTT.

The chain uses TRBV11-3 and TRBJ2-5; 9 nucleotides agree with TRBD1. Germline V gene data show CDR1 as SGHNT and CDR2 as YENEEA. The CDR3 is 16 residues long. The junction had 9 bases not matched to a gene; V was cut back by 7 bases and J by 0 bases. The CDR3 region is CASIRRTGDHQETQYF. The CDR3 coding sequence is TGTGCCAGCATCCGAAGGACAGGGGACCACCAAGAGACCCAGTACTTC.

As DNA, the CDR3 is TGTGCCAGCAGTGAAAGAGGAGGGTTGAGCAATCAGCCCCAGCATTTT. This gives the protein CASSERGGLSNQPQHF. The chain links TRBV6-1 to TRBJ1-5, with D unclear. This CDR3 region has 16 residues. Between the trimmed V and J ends, which lost 2 bases and 1 base, there was a span of 12 bases. CDR1 and CDR2 (germline): MNHNS, SASEGT.

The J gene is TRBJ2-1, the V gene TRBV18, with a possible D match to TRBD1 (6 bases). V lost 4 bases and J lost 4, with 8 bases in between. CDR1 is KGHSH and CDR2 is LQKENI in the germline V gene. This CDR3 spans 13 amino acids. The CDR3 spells CASSRGHYNEQFF. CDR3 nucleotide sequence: TGTGCCAGCTCACGGGGACATTACAATGAGCAGTTCTTC.

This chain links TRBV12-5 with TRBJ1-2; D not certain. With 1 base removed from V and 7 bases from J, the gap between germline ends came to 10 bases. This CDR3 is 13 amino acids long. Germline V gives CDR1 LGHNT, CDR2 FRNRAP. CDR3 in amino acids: CASGLDTAPGYTF. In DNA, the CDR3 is TGTGCTAGTGGTTTGGATACAGCCCCTGGCTACACCTTC.

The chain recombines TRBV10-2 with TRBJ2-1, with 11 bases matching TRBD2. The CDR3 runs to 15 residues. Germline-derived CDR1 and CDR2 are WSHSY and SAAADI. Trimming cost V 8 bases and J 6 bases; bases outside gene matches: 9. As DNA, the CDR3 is TGCGCCAGCGGCACATTTAGCGGGAGGGGCAATGAGCAGTTCTTC. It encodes CASGTFSGRGNEQFF.

CDR3 amino acids: CASSTGGSPLSNQPQHF. DNA for the CDR3: TGTGCCAGTAGTACGGGCGGGTCCCCTCTTAGCAATCAGCCCCAGCATTTT. The chain joins TRBV19 to TRBJ1-5; D remains ambiguous. The ends were cut back, 4 bases at V and 0 bases at J, with 16 bases in the middle. Germline-derived CDR1 and CDR2 are LNHDA and SQIVND (reference sequence). This CDR3 is built from 17 residues.

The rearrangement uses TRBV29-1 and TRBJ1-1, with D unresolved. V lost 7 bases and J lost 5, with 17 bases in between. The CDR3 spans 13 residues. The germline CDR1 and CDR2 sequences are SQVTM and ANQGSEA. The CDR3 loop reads CSGEGGVGTEAFF. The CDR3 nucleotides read TGCAGCGGAGAGGGCGGGGTAGGGACTGAAGCTTTCTTT.

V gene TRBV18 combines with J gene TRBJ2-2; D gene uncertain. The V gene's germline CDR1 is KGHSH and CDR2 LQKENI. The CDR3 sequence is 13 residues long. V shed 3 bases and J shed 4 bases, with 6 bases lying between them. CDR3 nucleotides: TGTGCCAGCTCACCTCTACTCACCGGGGAGCTGTTTTTT. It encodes CASSPLLTGELFF. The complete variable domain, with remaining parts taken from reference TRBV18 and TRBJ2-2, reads NAGVMQNPRHLVRRRGQEARLRCSPMKGHSHVYWYRQLPEEGLKFMVYLQKENIIDESGMPKERFSAEFPKEGPSILRIQQVVRGDSAAYFCASSPLLTGELFFGEGSRLTVL.

CDR3 nucleotide sequence: TGCAGTACATTGGGCGCGCAGGGGGCAAATGAGCAGTTCTTC. Translating it yields CSTLGAQGANEQFF. The rearrangement links TRBV29-1 to TRBJ2-1, with 8 bases lining up with TRBD1. The CDR3 contains 14 residues. Germline CDR1 reads SQVTM; CDR2 reads ANQGSEA.

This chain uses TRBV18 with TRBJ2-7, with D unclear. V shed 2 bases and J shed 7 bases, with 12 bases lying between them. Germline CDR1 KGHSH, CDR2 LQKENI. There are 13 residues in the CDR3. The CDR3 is CASSPTEVREQYF. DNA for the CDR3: TGTGCCAGCTCACCAACCGAGGTGAGGGAGCAGTACTTC.

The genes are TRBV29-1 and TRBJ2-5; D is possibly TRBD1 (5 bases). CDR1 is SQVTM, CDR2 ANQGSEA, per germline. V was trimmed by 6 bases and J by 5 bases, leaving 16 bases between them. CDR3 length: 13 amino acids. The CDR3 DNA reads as TGCAGCGTCTCTCGACAGTTGCAGGAGACCCAGTACTTC. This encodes CSVSRQLQETQYF.

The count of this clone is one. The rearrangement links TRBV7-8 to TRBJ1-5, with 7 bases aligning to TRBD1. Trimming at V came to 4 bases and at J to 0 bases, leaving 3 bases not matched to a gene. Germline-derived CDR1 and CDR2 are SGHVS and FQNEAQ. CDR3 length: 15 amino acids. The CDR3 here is CASSSRQGSNQPQHF. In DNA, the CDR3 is TGTGCCAGCAGCTCCCGACAGGGTAGCAATCAGCCCCAGCATTTT.